The T cell receptor beta chain described here comes from a study of identical twins. All of the donors were Caucasians in good health. This clonotype has more than one count but fewer than ten. TCRdb re-called the 5' RACE reads through MiXCR, storing one row per CDR3 protein. Here the sample spans about 900,000 distinct CDR3 sequences, 9% to 15% being singletons. Germline CDR1 reads MDHEN; CDR2 reads SYDVKM. Trimming shortened V by 9 bases and J by 8 bases, and 13 bases separated the two germline ends. This CDR3 contains 12 residues. The same data also contributed to another study, on yellow fever vaccine responses in identical twins. That work adds: As reported, the vaccine T cell response of twins seemed partly convergent and partly personalized.

J is TRBJ1-4 and V is TRBV28; weak D call: TRBD1 (6 bases). Sequencing used PBMCs. The sequence derives from a woman younger than 35 in good health. CDR3 DNA sequence: TGTGCCAGTAAACAGGGTTGGGAAAAACTGTTTTTT. Amino acid sequence: CASKQGWEKLFF.